This T cell receptor (beta chain) was identified in a study of blood T cell repertoires in COVID-19. Looking at the study overall: Samples came from the United States, Italy and Spain, spanning acute and convalescent COVID-19.

Study processing details: Amplification from reference gene primers served as the basis for estimated nucleated cell counts. Produced via immunoSEQ multiplex PCR; TCRdb's table is partial and in-frame only. Clone size and the V and J calls come from that table; the DNA yielded D and trimming. The repertoire holds about 34,000 clones, with about 90% as singletons. Germline V CDR1 and CDR2: MNHEY, SMNVEV (reference sequence). J gave up 1 base and V 1 base, and 15 bases lay outside the gene matches. The CDR3 covers 19 residues. Material: peripheral blood. This TCR came from an older man with acute or convalescent COVID-19. The chain combines TRBV27 with TRBJ2-7; 8 positions agree with TRBD2. CDR3: CASSLFPPGGGGPSYEQYF. In DNA, the CDR3 is TGTGCCAGCAGTTTATTCCCGCCGGGGGGGGGCGGTCCTTCCTACGAGCAGTACTTC.